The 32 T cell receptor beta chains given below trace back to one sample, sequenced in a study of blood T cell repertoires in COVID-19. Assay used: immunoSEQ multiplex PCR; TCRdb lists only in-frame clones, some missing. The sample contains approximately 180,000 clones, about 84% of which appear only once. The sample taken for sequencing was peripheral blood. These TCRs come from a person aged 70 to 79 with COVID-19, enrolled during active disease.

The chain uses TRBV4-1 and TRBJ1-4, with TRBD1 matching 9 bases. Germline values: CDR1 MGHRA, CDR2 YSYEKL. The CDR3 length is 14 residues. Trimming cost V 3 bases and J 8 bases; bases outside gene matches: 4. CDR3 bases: TGCGCCAGCAGCCAGCCCGGGACAGGGGAAAAACTGTTTTTT. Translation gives CASSQPGTGEKLFF.

In DNA form, the CDR3 reads TGTGCCAGCAGCCTAAACACCGGGGAGCTGTTTTTT. This codes for CASSLNTGELFF. The genes are TRBV3-1 (or the pseudogene TRBV3-2) and TRBJ2-2, with D unclear. CDR3 size: 12 residues. V was clipped by 4 bases and J by 2 bases, with 2 bases between them. CDR1 and CDR2 from the germline V gene are LGHDT and YNNKEL (reference sequence).

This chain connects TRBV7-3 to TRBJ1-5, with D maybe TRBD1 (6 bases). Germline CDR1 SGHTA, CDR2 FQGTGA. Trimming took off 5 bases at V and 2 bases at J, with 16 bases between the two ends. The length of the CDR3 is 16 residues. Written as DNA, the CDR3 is TGTGCCAGCAGCAAACACAGGGACGCCCGCAATCAGCCCCAGCATTTT. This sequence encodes CASSKHRDARNQPQHF.

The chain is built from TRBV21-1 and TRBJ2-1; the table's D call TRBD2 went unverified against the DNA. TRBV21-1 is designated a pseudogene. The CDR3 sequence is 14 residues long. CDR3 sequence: CASSKGSAYNEQFF. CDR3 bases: TGTGCCAGCAGCAAAGGTTCCGCCTACAATGAGCAGTTCTTC.

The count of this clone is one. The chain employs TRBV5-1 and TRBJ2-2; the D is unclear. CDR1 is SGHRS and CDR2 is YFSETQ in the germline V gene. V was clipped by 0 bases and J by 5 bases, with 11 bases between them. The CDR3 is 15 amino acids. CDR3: CASSLDDMQTGELFF. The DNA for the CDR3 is TGCGCCAGCAGCTTGGACGACATGCAAACCGGGGAGCTGTTTTTT.

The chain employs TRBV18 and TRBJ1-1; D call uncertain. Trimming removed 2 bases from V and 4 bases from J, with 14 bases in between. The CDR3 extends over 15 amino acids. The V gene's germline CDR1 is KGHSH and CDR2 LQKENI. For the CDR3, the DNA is TGTGCCAGCTCACCAATTACTCAACCCGGCACTGAAGCTTTCTTT. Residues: CASSPITQPGTEAFF.

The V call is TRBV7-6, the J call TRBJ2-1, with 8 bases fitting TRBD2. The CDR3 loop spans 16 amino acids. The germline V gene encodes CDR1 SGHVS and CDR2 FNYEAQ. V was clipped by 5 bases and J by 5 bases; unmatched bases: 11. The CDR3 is CASSPLPGLDNNEQFF. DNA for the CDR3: TGTGCCAGCAGCCCGCTACCGGGACTAGACAACAATGAGCAGTTCTTC.

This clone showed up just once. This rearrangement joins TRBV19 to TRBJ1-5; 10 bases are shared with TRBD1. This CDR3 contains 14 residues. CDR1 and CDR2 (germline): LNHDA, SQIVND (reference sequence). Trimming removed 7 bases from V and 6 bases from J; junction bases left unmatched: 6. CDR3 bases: TGTGCCAGTACCGTGACAGGGGGCCTTCAGCCCCAGCATTTT. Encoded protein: CASTVTGGLQPQHF.

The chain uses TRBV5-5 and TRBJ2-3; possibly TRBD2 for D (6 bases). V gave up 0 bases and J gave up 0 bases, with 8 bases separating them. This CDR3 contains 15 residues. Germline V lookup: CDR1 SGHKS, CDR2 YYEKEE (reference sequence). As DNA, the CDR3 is TGTGCCAGCAGCTTGGACGGGACTAGCACAGATACGCAGTATTTT. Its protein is CASSLDGTSTDTQYF. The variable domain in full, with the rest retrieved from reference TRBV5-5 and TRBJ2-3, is DAGVTQSPTHLIKTRGQQVTLRCSPISGHKSVSWYQQVLGQGPQFIFQYYEKEERGRGNFPDRFSARQFPNYSSELNVNALLLGDSALYLCASSLDGTSTDTQYFGPGTRLTVL.

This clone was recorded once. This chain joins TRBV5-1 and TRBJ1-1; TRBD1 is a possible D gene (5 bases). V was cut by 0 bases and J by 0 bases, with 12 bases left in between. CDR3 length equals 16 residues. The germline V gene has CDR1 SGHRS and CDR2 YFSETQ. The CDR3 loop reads CASSLEGIRLNTEAFF. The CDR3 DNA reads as TGCGCCAGCAGCTTGGAGGGGATTAGACTGAACACTGAAGCTTTCTTT.

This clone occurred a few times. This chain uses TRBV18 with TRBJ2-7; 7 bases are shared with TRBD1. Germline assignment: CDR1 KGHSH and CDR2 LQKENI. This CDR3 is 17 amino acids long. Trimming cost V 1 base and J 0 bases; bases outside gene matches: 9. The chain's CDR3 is CASSPRRGGPSSYEQYF. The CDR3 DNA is TGTGCCAGCTCACCACGGCGAGGGGGCCCGAGCTCCTACGAGCAGTACTTC.

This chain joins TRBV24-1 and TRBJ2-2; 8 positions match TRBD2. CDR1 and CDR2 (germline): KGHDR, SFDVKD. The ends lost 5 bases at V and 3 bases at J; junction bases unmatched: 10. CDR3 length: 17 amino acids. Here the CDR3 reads CATSATAGAYYTGELFF. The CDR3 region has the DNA TGTGCCACCAGTGCGACAGCGGGAGCTTATTACACCGGGGAGCTGTTTTTT.

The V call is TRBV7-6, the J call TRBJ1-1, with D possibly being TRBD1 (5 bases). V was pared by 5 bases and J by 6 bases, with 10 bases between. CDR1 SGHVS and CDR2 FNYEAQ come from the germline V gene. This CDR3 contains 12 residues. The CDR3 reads CASSPRGAEAFF. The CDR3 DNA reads TGTGCCAGCAGCCCCCGGGGGGCTGAAGCTTTCTTT.

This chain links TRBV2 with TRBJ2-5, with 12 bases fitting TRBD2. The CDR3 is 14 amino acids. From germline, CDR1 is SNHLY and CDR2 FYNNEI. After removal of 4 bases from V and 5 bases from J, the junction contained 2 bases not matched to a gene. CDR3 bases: TGTGCCAGCAGTGGAGGGACTAGCGGGGAGACCCAGTACTTC. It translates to CASSGGTSGETQYF.

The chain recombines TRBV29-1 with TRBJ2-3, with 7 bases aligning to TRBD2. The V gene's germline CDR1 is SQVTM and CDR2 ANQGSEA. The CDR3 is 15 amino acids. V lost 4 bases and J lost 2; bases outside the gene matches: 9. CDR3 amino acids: CSVVLLGGITDTQYF. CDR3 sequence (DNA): TGCAGCGTTGTACTTCTCGGGGGGATCACAGATACGCAGTATTTT.

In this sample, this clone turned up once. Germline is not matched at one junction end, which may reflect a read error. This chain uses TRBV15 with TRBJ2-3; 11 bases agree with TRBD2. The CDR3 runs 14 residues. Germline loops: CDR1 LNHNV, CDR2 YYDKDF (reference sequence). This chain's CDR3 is CATSRIRLAGSGVF. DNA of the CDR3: TGTGCCACCAGCAGGATTAGACTAGCGGGGTCAGGAGTTTTT.

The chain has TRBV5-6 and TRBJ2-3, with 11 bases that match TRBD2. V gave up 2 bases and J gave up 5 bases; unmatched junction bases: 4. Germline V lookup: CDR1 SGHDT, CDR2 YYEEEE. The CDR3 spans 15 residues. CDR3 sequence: CASSFSGGVRDTQYF. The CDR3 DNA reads TGTGCCAGCAGCTTTAGCGGGGGGGTCCGAGATACGCAGTATTTT. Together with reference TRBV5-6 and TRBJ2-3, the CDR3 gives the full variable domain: DAGVTQSPTHLIKTRGQQVTLRCSPKSGHDTVSWYQQALGQGPQFIFQYYEEEERQRGNFPDRFSGHQFPNYSSELNVNALLLGDSALYLCASSFSGGVRDTQYFGPGTRLTVL.

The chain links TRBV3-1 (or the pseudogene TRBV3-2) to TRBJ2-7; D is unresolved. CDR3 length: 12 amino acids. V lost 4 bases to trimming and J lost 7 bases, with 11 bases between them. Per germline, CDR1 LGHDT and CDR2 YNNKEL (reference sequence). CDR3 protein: CASSPSRLEQYF. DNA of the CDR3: TGTGCCAGCAGCCCGTCCCGGTTGGAGCAGTACTTC.

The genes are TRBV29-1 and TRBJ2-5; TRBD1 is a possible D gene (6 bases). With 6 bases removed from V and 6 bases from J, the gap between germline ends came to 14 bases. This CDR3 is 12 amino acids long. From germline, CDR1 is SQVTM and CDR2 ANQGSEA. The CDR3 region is CSVDQGSQTQYF. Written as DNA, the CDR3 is TGCAGCGTAGACCAGGGGTCGCAGACCCAGTACTTC.

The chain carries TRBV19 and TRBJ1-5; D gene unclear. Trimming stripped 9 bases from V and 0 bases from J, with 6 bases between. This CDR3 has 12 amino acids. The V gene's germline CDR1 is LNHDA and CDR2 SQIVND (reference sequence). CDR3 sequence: CASGYSNQPQHF. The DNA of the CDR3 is TGTGCCAGCGGGTATAGCAATCAGCCCCAGCATTTT.

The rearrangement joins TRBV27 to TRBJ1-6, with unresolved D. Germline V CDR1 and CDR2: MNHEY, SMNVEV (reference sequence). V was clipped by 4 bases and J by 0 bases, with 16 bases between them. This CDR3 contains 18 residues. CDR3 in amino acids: CASSSTPAGSSYNSPLHF. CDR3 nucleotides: TGTGCCAGCAGTTCCACCCCCGCAGGAAGCTCCTATAATTCACCCCTCCACTTT.

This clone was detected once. The CDR3 spells CASSPRTGPNTEAFF. CDR3 DNA sequence: TGTGCCAGCAGCCCCCGGACAGGGCCGAACACTGAAGCTTTCTTT. The chain couples TRBV11-3 to TRBJ1-1; 8 nucleotides match TRBD1. V lost 5 bases to trimming and J lost 1 base; unmatched junction nucleotides: 6. There are 15 residues in the CDR3. CDR1 is SGHNT, CDR2 YENEEA, per germline.

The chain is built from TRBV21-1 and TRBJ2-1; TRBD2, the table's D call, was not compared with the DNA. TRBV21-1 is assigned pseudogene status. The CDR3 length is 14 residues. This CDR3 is CASSNRFWYNEQFF. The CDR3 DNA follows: TGTGCCAGCAGCAATAGATTCTGGTACAATGAGCAGTTCTTC.

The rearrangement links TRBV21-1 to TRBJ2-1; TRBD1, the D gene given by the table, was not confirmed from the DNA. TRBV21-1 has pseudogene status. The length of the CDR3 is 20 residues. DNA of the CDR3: TGTGCCAGCAGCAGAAACAGGGGGCGCCCGATAAAATCCTCCTACAATGAGCAGTTCTTC. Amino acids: CASSRNRGRPIKSSYNEQFF.

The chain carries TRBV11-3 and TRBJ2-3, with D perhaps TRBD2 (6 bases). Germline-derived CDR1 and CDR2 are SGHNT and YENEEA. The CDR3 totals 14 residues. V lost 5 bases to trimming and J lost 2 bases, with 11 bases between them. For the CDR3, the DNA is TGTGCCAGCAGCATTAGCGGAACCACAGATACGCAGTATTTT. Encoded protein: CASSISGTTDTQYF.

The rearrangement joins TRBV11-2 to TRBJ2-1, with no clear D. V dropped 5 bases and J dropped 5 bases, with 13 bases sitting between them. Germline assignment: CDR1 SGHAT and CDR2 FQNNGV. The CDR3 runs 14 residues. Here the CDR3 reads CASSPGDWDNEQFF. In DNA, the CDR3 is TGTGCCAGCAGCCCCGGAGACTGGGACAATGAGCAGTTCTTC.

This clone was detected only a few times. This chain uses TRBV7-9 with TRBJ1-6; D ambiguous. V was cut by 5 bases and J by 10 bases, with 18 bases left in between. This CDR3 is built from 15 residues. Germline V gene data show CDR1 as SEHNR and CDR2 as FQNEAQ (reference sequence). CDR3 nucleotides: TGTGCCAGCAGCCTACATTCAGCGCGTAACTCACCCCTCCACTTT. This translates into CASSLHSARNSPLHF.

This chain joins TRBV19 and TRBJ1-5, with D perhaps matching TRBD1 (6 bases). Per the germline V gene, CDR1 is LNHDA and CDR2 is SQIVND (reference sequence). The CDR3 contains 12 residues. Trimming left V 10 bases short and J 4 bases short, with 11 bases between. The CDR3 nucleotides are TGTGCCACCAAGGACAGAAATCAGCCCCAGCATTTT. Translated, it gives CATKDRNQPQHF.

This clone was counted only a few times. CDR3 residues: CASSLTLGGASGSEQYF. CDR3 in DNA: TGCGCCAGCAGCTTGACACTGGGCGGGGCTAGCGGGAGCGAGCAGTACTTC. The chain links TRBV5-1 to TRBJ2-7, with 10 bases that match TRBD2. Germline V gives CDR1 SGHRS, CDR2 YFSETQ. This CDR3 spans 17 amino acids. V shed 1 base, J shed 6 bases, and the junction held 13 bases outside the gene matches.

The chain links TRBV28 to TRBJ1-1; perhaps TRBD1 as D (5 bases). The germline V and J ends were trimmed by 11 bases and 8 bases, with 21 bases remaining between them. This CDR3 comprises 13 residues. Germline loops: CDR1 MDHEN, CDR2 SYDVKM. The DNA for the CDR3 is TGTGCCGCGGAGACCCGGACAAACCGAGAAGCTTTCTTT. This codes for CAAETRTNREAFF.

The CDR3 sequence is CSAPRGQGKETQYF. DNA for the CDR3: TGCAGCGCCCCGCGGGGACAGGGGAAAGAGACCCAGTACTTC. The rearrangement uses TRBV29-1 and TRBJ2-5; 10 nucleotides agree with TRBD1. Germline CDR1 and CDR2: SQVTM and ANQGSEA. This CDR3 has 14 residues. The V gene end was trimmed by 7 bases and the J gene end by 3 bases; junction bases not matched to a gene: 8.

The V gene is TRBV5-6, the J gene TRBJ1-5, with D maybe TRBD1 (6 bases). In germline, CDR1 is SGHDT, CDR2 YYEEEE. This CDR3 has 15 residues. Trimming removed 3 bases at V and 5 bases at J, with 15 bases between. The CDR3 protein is CASSSTGRGYQPQHF. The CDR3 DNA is TGTGCCAGCAGCTCAACCGGCAGGGGCTATCAGCCCCAGCATTTT.